The 19 T cell receptor beta chains listed next were all sequenced from one sample in a study of regulatory T cells in long-lasting Graves disease. To make TCR beta libraries, researchers used iRepertoire HTBI primers and Arm-PCR of CDR3 regions. One entry per CDR3 protein results from TCRdb running MiXCR on the multiplex PCR reads. This sample has about 520,000 distinct CDR3 sequences, with around 12% found just once. Time point defined: newly diagnosed GD, antithyroid drugs for less than 3 months. The TCR library used RNA extracted from PBMCs. Another study also made use of these data, one on T cells in Graves' hyperthyroidism and ophthalmopathy.

The sample in question was peripheral blood mononuclear cells (PBMCs), obtained at new diagnosis, from a patient treated with antithyroid drugs. The receptors were sampled from a woman younger than 45 with Graves disease.

The chain links TRBV5-5 to TRBJ2-3; 7 bases are shared with TRBD2. CDR1 and CDR2 from the germline V gene are SGHKS and YYEKEE (reference sequence). Germline trimming cut 2 bases from V and 4 bases from J; bases unmatched to any gene: 4. The CDR3 is made up of 14 amino acids. CDR3 nucleotide sequence: TGTGCCAGCAGCTTTAGACTAGCAGCAGATACGCAGTATTTT. Protein product: CASSFRLAADTQYF. Full variable domain (missing parts from reference TRBV5-5 and TRBJ2-3): DAGVTQSPTHLIKTRGQQVTLRCSPISGHKSVSWYQQVLGQGPQFIFQYYEKEERGRGNFPDRFSARQFPNYSSELNVNALLLGDSALYLCASSFRLAADTQYFGPGTRLTVL.

This clonotype has a count of ten or more. The chain couples TRBV6-2 or TRBV6-3 to TRBJ2-3; no firm D call. This CDR3 has 13 amino acids. Germline V CDR1 and CDR2: MNHEY, SVGEGT. Trimming removed 5 bases at V and 1 base at J, with 7 bases between. The CDR3 spells CASSEPGTDTQYF. The CDR3 nucleotides read TGTGCCAGCAGTGAACCCGGCACAGATACGCAGTATTTT.

In the case of this clonotype: Only one base separates this from a far larger clonotype, so it likely reflects a read error. The CDR3 coding sequence is TGTGCCAGCAGTGAAATGGAGAACACTGAAGCTTTCTTT. Its translation is CASSEMENTEAFF. The chain is built from TRBV6-1 and TRBJ1-1, with D hard to call. Germline CDR1 and CDR2: MNHNS and SASEGT. This CDR3 spans 13 amino acids. V lost 2 bases and J 1 base, leaving 5 bases between the germline ends.

The chain has TRBV9 and TRBJ2-7; D remains unclear. The length of the CDR3 is 15 residues. V lost 4 bases and J 0 bases, leaving 14 bases between the germline ends. Per the germline V gene, CDR1 is SGDLS and CDR2 is YYNGEE. The CDR3 loop reads CASSPGPGLSYEQYF. The CDR3, as DNA: TGTGCCAGCAGCCCCGGGCCGGGTCTCTCCTACGAGCAGTACTTC. Full variable domain (remainder filled in from reference TRBV9 and TRBJ2-7): DSGVTQTPKHLITATGQRVTLRCSPRSGDLSVYWYQQSLDQGLQFLIQYYNGEERAKGNILERFSAQQFPDLHSELNLSSLELGDSALYFCASSPGPGLSYEQYFGPGTRLTVT.

Concerning this clonotype itself: A much larger clone differs by one base, so this may be a read error. The chain is built from TRBV10-3 and TRBJ2-1; 8 positions match TRBD1. The CDR3 is made up of 15 amino acids. Germline CDR1 reads ENHRY; CDR2 reads SYGVKD. CDR3 sequence reads: CVISEIGQGHNEQFF. CDR3 in DNA: TGTGTCATCAGTGAGATTGGACAGGGTCACAATGAGCAGTTCTTC.

The chain combines TRBV7-2 with TRBJ2-1, with TRBD2 matching over 11 bases. CDR1 SGHTA and CDR2 FQGNSA come from the germline V gene. V shed 1 base, J shed 9 bases, and the junction held 5 bases outside the gene matches. This CDR3 comprises 15 residues. The CDR3 DNA follows: TGTGCCAGCAGCTTAGGCCTAGCGGGAGGTAGTGAGCAGTTCTTC. Protein sequence: CASSLGLAGGSEQFF.

The table lists this clonotype with many counts. The V and J genes are TRBV9 and TRBJ2-7; D perhaps matches TRBD1 (6 bases). Trimming stripped 4 bases from V and 0 bases from J, with 14 bases between. The germline V gene has CDR1 SGDLS and CDR2 YYNGEE. CDR3 length equals 15 residues. The CDR3 bases are TGTGCCAGCAGCCCCACAGGGCTGAGCTCCTACGAGCAGTACTTC. This gives the protein CASSPTGLSSYEQYF.

This clonotype was counted many times. The chain is built from TRBV12-3 or TRBV12-4 and TRBJ2-7; D might be TRBD1 or TRBD2, each matching 6 bases. There are 15 residues in the CDR3. V was shortened by 8 bases and J by 0 bases, with 17 bases between the two germline ends. CDR3 region: CASSSVGGPSYEQYF. The CDR3 DNA is TGTGCCAGCTCTTCCGTGGGGGGCCCCTCCTACGAGCAGTACTTC.

This clonotype was seen at least ten times. The rearrangement links TRBV6-1 to TRBJ2-7; D assignment may be TRBD1 or TRBD2 (5 bases each). CDR3 length: 14 residues. V lost 8 bases and J 5 bases, leaving 19 bases between the germline ends. Per the germline V gene, CDR1 is MNHNS and CDR2 is SASEGT. CDR3 nucleotides: TGTGCCAGCTGCCGGGACCCCTTTTGCCACGAGCAGTACTTC. As protein: CASCRDPFCHEQYF.

Ten or more counts support this clonotype. V is TRBV12-3 or TRBV12-4 and J is TRBJ2-1; the D gene could be TRBD1 or TRBD2 (5 bases each). V lost 5 bases and J lost 0, with 11 bases in between. The CDR3 is made up of 15 amino acids. The CDR3 here is CASSPWGSSYNEQFF. CDR3 DNA sequence: TGTGCCAGCAGTCCGTGGGGGAGCTCCTACAATGAGCAGTTCTTC.

This clonotype showed up many times. This chain uses TRBV30 with TRBJ1-2; D is unclear. CDR1 GTSNPN and CDR2 SVGIG come from the germline V gene (reference sequence). V was clipped by 4 bases and J by 1 base, with 16 bases between them. The CDR3 extends over 15 amino acids. In DNA, the CDR3 is TGTGCCTGGAAACCCTATCCCGAACTTAACTATGGCTACACCTTC. Translated: CAWKPYPELNYGYTF.

V is TRBV30 and J is TRBJ2-1; D is possibly TRBD1 or TRBD2 (5 bases each). Per germline, CDR1 GTSNPN and CDR2 SVGIG (reference sequence). This CDR3 region has 14 residues. Trimming left V 5 bases short and J 3 bases short, with 14 bases between. CDR3 in DNA: TGTGCCTGGGGGGTCCAGAGGGGCTACAATGAGCAGTTCTTC. Its translation is CAWGVQRGYNEQFF.

This clonotype was picked up many times. CDR3 DNA sequence: TGTGCCAGCAGCCGATACGGGGGCGGTGGAAACACCATATATTTT. This translates into CASSRYGGGGNTIYF. V usage is TRBV7-9 and J usage is TRBJ1-3, with D possibly being TRBD1 (6 bases). Trimming took 5 bases from V and 3 from J, leaving 14 bases between them. The CDR3 is made up of 15 amino acids. Per germline, CDR1 SEHNR and CDR2 FQNEAQ (reference sequence). The variable domain in full, completed from reference TRBV7-9 and TRBJ1-3, reads DTGVSQNPRHKITKRGQNVTFRCDPISEHNRLYWYRQTLGQGPEFLTYFQNEAQLEKSRLLSDRFSAERPKGSFSTLEIQRTEQGDSAMYLCASSRYGGGGNTIYFGEGSWLTVV.

This clonotype was detected a few times. The chain employs TRBV28 and TRBJ2-1, with 7 positions matching TRBD2. V lost 5 bases, J lost 11 bases, and 9 bases stayed unmatched. CDR1 is MDHEN and CDR2 is SYDVKM in the germline V gene. The CDR3 consists of 13 residues. The CDR3 region is CASSPTSSGKQFF. CDR3 nucleotide sequence: TGTGCCAGCAGTCCCACCTCTAGCGGTAAGCAGTTCTTC.

This clonotype was detected ten times or more. This sequence joins TRBV11-3 and TRBJ1-1, with no clear D. This CDR3 region has 13 residues. Between the trimmed V and J ends, which lost 6 bases and 6 bases, there was a span of 14 bases. Germline loops: CDR1 SGHNT, CDR2 YENEEA. CDR3 loop: CASSQIAGPEAFF. The CDR3 nucleotides read TGTGCCAGCAGTCAGATAGCAGGACCTGAAGCTTTCTTT.

This clonotype has a handful of counts. V usage is TRBV13 and J usage is TRBJ1-3; possible D gene TRBD1, 5 bases. Per germline, CDR1 PRHDT and CDR2 FYEKMQ (reference sequence). This CDR3 is 16 amino acids long. V was cut by 0 bases and J by 1 base, with 10 bases left in between. CDR3 DNA sequence: TGTGCCAGCAGCTTAGGCGGGGGAGTTTCTGGAAACACCATATATTTT. This gives the protein CASSLGGGVSGNTIYF.

In its sample, this clonotype was seen a few times. The chain uses TRBV28 and TRBJ1-2, with D perhaps matching TRBD1 (5 bases). V gave up 7 bases and J gave up 3 bases, with 24 bases separating them. Germline-derived CDR1 and CDR2 are MDHEN and SYDVKM. The CDR3 loop spans 17 amino acids. The CDR3 protein is CASTTHPGAGGDYGYTF. As DNA, the CDR3 is TGTGCCAGCACCACACACCCGGGAGCTGGGGGAGACTATGGCTACACCTTC.

The chain recombines TRBV28 with TRBJ2-2; TRBD1 might be the D (5 bases). Germline CDR1 is MDHEN and CDR2 is SYDVKM. This CDR3 is 13 amino acids long. Trimming pared 7 bases from V and 7 bases from J, leaving 13 bases between. CDR3 DNA: TGTGCCAGCATAGCAGGGCAGGGCGGGGAGCTGTTTTTT. It is translated as CASIAGQGGELFF.

The chain is built from TRBV20-1 and TRBJ1-5; 8 bases line up with TRBD1. Unmatched junction bases numbered 12, after V lost 0 bases and J lost 2 bases. The CDR3 consists of 18 residues. Germline lookup yields CDR1 DFQATT and CDR2 SNEGSKA (reference sequence). The CDR3 region has the DNA TGCAGTGCTAGAGATGACGGCCAGACGGACAGGGGCAATCAGCCCCAGCATTTT. Residues: CSARDDGQTDRGNQPQHF.